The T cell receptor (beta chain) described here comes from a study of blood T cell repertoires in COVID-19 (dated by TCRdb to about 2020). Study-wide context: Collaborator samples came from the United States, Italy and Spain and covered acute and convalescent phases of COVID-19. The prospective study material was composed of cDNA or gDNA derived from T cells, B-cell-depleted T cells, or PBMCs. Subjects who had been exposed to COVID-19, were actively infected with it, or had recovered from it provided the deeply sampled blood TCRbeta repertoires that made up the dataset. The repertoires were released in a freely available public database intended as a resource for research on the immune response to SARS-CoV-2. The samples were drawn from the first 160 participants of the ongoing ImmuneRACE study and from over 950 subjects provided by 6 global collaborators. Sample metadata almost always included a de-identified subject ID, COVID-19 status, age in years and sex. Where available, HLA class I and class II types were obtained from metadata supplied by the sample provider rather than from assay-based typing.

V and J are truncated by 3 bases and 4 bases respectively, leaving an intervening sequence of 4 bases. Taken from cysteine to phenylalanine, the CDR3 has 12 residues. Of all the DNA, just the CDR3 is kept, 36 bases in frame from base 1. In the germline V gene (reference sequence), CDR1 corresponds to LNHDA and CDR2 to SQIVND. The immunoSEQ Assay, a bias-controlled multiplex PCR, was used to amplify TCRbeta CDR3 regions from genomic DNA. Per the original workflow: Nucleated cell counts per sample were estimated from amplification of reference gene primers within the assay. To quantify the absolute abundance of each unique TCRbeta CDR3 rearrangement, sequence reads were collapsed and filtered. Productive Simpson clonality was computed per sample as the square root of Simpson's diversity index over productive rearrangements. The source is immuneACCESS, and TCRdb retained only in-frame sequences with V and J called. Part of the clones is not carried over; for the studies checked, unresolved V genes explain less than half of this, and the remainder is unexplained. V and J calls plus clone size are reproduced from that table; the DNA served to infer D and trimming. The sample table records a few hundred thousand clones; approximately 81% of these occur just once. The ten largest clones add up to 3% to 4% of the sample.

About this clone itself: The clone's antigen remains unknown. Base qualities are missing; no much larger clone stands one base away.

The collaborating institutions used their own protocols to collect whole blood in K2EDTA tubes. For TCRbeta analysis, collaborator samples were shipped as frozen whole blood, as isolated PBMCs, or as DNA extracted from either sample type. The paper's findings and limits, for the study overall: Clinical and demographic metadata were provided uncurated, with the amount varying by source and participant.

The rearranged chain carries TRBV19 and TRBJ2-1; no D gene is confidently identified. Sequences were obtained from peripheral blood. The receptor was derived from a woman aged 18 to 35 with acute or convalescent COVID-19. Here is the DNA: TGTGCCAGTAGTATTAGATACAATGAGCAGTTCTTC. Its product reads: CASSIRYNEQFF.